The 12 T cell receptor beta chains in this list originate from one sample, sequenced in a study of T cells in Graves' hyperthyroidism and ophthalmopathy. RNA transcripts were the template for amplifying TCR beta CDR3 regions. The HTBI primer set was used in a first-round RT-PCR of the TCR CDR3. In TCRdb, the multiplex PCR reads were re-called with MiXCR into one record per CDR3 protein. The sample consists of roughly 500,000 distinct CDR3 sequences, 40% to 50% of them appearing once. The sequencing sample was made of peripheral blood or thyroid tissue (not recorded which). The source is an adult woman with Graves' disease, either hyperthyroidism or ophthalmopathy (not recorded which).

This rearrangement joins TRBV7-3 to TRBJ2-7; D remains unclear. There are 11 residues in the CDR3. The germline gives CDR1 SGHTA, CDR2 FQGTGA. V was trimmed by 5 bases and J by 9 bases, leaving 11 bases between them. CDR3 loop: CASSQSALQYF. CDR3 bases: TGTGCCAGCAGCCAGTCGGCGTTGCAGTACTTC.

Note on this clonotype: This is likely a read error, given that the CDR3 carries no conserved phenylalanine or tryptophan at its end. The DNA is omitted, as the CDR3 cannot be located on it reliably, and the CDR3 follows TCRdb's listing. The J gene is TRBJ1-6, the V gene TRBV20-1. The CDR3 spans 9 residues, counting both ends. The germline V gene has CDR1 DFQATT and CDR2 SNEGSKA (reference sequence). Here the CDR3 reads CSARGGSFR.

CDR3 coding DNA: TGCAGTGCTAGAGATCTGGACAGGGGGAAAAGGGCCCAGCATTTT. Translated, it gives CSARDLDRGKRAQHF. The chain uses TRBV20-1 and TRBJ1-5; 10 nucleotides match TRBD1. CDR1 DFQATT and CDR2 SNEGSKA come from the germline V gene (reference sequence). V lost 0 bases to trimming and J lost 11 bases; unmatched junction nucleotides: 10. This CDR3 comprises 15 residues.

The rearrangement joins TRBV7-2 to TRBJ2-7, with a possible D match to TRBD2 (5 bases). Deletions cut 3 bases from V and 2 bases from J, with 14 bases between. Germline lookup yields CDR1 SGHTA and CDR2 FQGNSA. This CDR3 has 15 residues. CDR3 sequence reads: CASSLEAVQTYEQYF. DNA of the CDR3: TGTGCCAGCAGCTTGGAGGCGGTACAGACCTACGAGCAGTACTTC.

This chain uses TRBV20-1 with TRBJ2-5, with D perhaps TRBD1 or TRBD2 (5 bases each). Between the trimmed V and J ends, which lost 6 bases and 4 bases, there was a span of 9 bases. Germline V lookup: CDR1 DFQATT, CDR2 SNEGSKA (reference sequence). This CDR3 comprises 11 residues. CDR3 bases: TGCAGTGCGGGACGGCGAGAGACCCAGTACTTC. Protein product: CSAGRRETQYF.

CDR3 nucleotide sequence: TGCAGTGCTAGACGTACTAGCGGGACAGCGTCTTATCAGCCCCAGCATTTT. Its translation: CSARRTSGTASYQPQHF. This chain connects TRBV20-1 to TRBJ1-5; 7 bases map to TRBD1. The CDR3 runs 17 residues. After removal of 2 bases from V and 5 bases from J, the junction contained 15 bases not matched to a gene. Looked up from germline, CDR1 is DFQATT and CDR2 is SNEGSKA (reference sequence).

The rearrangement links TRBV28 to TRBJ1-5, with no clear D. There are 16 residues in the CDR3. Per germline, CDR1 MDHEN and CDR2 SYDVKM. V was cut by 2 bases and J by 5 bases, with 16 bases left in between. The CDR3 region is CASSLERTGRYQPQHF. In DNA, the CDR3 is TGTGCCAGCAGTTTAGAAAGGACGGGCCGCTATCAGCCCCAGCATTTT.

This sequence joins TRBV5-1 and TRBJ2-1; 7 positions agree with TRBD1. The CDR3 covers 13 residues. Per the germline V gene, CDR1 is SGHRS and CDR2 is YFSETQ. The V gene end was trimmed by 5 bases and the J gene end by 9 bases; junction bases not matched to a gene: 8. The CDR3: CASSTGASAEQFF. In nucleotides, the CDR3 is TGCGCCAGCAGTACAGGGGCGAGTGCTGAGCAGTTCTTC.

CDR3 sequence: CASSPSDRGRNSPLHF. Here the CDR3 DNA reads TGTGCCAGCAGCCCGTCGGACAGGGGGCGTAATTCACCCCTCCACTTT. The J gene is TRBJ1-6, the V gene TRBV7-2, with TRBD1 matching over 11 bases. CDR1 SGHTA and CDR2 FQGNSA come from the germline V gene. The CDR3 has 16 residues. After removal of 5 bases from V and 6 bases from J, the junction contained 6 bases not matched to a gene. The full variable domain, completed using reference TRBV7-2 and TRBJ1-6, is GAGVSQSPSNKVTEKGKDVELRCDPISGHTALYWYRQSLGQGLEFLIYFQGNSAPDKSGLPSDRFSAERTGGSVSTLTIQRTQQEDSAVYLCASSPSDRGRNSPLHFGNGTRLTVT.

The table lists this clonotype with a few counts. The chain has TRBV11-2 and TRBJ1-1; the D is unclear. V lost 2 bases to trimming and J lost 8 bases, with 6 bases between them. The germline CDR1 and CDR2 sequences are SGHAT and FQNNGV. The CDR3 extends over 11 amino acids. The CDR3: CASSLKGEAFF. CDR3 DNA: TGTGCCAGCAGCTTAAAAGGAGAAGCTTTCTTT.

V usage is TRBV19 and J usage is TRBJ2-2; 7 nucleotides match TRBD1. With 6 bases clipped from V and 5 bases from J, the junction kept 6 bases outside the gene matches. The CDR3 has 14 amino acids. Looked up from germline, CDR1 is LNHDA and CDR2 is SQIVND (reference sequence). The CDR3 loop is CASSSTGATGELFF. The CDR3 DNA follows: TGTGCCAGTAGCTCTACAGGGGCGACCGGGGAGCTGTTTTTT. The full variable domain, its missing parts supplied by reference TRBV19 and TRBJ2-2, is DGGITQSPKYLFRKEGQNVTLSCEQNLNHDAMYWYRQDPGQGLRLIYYSQIVNDFQKGDIAEGYSVSREKKESFPLTVTSAQKNPTAFYLCASSSTGATGELFFGEGSRLTVL.

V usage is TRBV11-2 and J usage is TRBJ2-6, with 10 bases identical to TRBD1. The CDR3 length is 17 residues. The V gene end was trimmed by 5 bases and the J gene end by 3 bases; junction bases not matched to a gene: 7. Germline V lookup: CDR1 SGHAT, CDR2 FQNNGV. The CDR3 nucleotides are TGTGCCAGCAGCGTTCGACAGGGGGCGCGTGGGGCCAACGTCCTGACTTTC. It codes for CASSVRQGARGANVLTF. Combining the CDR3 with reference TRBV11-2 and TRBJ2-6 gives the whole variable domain EAGVAQSPRYKIIEKRQSVAFWCNPISGHATLYWYQQILGQGPKLLIQFQNNGVVDDSQLPKDRFSAERLKGVDSTLKIQPAKLEDSAVYLCASSVRQGARGANVLTFGAGSRLTVL.